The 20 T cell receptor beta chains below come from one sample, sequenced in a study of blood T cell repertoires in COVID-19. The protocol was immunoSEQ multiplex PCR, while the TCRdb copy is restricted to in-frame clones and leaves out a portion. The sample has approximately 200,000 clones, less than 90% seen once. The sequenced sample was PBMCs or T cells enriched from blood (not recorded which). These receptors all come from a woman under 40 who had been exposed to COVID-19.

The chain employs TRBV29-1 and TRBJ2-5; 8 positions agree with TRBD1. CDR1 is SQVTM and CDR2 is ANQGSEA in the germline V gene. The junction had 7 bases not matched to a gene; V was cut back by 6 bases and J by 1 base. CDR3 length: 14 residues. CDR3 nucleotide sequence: TGCAGCGTGAATCCGGGACAGGCCCAAGAGACCCAGTACTTC. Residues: CSVNPGQAQETQYF.

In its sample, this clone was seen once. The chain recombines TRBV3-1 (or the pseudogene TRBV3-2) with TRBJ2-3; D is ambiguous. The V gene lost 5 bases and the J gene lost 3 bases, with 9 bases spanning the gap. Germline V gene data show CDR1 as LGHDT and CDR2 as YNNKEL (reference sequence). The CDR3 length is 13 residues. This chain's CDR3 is CASSTRRTDTQYF. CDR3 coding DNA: TGTGCCAGCAGCACCCGGCGGACAGATACGCAGTATTTT.

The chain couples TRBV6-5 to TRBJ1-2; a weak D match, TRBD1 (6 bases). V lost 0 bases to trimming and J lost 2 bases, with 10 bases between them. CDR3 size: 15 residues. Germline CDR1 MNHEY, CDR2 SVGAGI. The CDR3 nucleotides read TGTGCCAGCAGTTACTCAGGGGGACCGAACTATGGCTACACCTTC. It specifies CASSYSGGPNYGYTF.

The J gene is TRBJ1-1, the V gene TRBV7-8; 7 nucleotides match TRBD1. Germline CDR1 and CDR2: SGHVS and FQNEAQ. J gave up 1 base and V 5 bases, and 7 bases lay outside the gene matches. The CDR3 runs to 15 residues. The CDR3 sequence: CASSASYRGNTEAFF. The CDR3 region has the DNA TGTGCCAGCAGCGCCAGCTACAGGGGGAACACTGAAGCTTTCTTT.

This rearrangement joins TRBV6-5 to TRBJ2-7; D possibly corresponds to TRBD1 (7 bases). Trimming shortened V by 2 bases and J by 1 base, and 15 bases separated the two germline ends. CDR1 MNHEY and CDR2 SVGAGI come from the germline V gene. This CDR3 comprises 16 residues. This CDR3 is CASSYAGQGGSYEQYF. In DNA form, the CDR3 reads TGTGCCAGCAGTTACGCGGGGCAGGGGGGTTCCTACGAGCAGTACTTC.

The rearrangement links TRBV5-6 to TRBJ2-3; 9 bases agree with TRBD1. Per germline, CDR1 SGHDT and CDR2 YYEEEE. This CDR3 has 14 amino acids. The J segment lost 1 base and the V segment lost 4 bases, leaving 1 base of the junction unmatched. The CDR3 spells CASSRTGGTDTQYF. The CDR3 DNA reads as TGTGCCAGCAGCCGGACAGGGGGCACAGATACGCAGTATTTT.

The CDR3 region has the DNA TGTGCCAGCAGCAAAGGGACTAGCGGGGGAATCTACAATGAGCAGTTCTTC. It translates to CASSKGTSGGIYNEQFF. The chain combines TRBV21-1 with TRBJ2-1; the table's D call, TRBD2, has no DNA check behind it. TRBV21-1 corresponds to a pseudogene. The CDR3 runs 17 residues.

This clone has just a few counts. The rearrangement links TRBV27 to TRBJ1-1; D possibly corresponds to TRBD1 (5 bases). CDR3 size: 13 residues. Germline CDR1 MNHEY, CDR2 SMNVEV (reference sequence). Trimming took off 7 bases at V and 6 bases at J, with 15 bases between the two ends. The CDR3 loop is CASKGSVRSEAFF. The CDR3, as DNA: TGTGCCAGCAAGGGGTCAGTTCGGTCTGAAGCTTTCTTT.

CDR3: CASSLHPSLQGDGEQYF. Here the CDR3 DNA reads TGCGCCAGCAGCTTGCATCCATCGTTGCAGGGCGATGGCGAGCAGTACTTC. This sequence joins TRBV5-1 and TRBJ2-7, with D tentatively TRBD1 (5 bases). Germline V CDR1 and CDR2: SGHRS, YFSETQ. The length of the CDR3 is 17 residues. Trimming removed 1 base from V and 6 bases from J, with 23 bases in between.

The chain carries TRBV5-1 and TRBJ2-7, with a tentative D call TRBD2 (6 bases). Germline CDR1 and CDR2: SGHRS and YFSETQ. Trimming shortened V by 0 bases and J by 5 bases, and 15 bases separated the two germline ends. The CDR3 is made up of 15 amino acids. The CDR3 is CASSLGRSGVDEQYF. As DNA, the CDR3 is TGCGCCAGCAGCTTGGGTAGATCGGGGGTGGACGAGCAGTACTTC.

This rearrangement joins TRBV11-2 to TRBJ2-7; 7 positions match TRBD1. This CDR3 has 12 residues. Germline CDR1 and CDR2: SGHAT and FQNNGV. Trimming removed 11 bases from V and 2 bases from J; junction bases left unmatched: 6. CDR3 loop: CAAGQGAYEQYF. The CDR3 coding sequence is TGTGCCGCCGGGCAGGGGGCCTACGAGCAGTACTTC.

The CDR3 is CAWSPFWDIDTEAFF. For the CDR3, the DNA is TGTGCCTGGAGTCCCTTTTGGGACATCGACACTGAAGCTTTCTTT. The chain uses TRBV30 and TRBJ1-1; a weak D match, TRBD1 (6 bases). CDR3 length equals 15 residues. The V end lost 2 bases, the J end lost 3 bases, and 16 bases lay between the germline ends. CDR1 GTSNPN and CDR2 SVGIG come from the germline V gene (reference sequence).

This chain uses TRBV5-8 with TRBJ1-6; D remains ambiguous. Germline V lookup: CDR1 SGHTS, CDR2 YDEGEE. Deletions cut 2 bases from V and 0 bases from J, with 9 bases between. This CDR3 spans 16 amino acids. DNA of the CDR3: TGTGCCAGCAGCTTCTCTCGGGGCTCCTATAATTCACCCCTCCACTTT. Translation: CASSFSRGSYNSPLHF.

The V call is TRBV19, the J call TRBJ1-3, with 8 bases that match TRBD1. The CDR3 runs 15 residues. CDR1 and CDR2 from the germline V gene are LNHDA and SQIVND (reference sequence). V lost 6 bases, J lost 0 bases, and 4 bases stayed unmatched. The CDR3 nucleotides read TGTGCCAGTAGAGAAGACAGGGGCTCTGGAAACACCATATATTTT. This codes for CASREDRGSGNTIYF.

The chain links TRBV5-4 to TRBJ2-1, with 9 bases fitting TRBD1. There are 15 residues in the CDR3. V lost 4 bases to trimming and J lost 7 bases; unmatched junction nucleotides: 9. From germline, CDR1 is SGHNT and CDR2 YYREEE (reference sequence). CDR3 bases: TGTGCCAGCAGCGGGGGACAGGGCCTGGAGAATGAGCAGTTCTTC. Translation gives CASSGGQGLENEQFF.

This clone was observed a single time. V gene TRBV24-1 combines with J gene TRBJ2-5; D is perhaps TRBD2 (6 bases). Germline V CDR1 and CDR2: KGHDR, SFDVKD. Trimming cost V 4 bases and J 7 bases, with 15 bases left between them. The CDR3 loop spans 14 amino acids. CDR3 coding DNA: TGTGCCACCAGTGACGGGGGACCCCCGGGGACCCAGTACTTC. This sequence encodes CATSDGGPPGTQYF.

CDR3 coding DNA: TGTGCCAGCACTGTCGGACAGGGTGTAAGTGGCTACACCTTC. The encoded protein is CASTVGQGVSGYTF. The genes are TRBV13 and TRBJ1-2; 8 positions agree with TRBD1. Germline V gives CDR1 PRHDT, CDR2 FYEKMQ (reference sequence). The CDR3 has 14 residues. The V segment lost 7 bases and the J segment 7 bases; nucleotides outside the gene matches: 11.

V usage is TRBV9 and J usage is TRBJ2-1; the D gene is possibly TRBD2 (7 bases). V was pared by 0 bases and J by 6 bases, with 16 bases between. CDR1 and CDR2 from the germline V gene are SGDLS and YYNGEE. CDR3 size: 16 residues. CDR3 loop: CASSVGKAGAINEQFF. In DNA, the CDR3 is TGTGCCAGCAGCGTAGGCAAGGCGGGGGCTATCAATGAGCAGTTCTTC.

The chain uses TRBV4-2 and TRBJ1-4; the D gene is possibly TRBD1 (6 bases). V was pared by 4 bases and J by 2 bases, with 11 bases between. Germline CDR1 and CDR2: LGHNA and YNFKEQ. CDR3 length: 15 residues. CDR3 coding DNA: TGTGCCAGCAGCCCATTACAGGGCACTAATGAAAAACTGTTTTTT. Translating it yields CASSPLQGTNEKLFF.

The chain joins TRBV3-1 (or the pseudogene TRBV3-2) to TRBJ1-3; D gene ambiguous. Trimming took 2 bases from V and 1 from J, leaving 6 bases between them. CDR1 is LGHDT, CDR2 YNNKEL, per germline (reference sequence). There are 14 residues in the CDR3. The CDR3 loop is CASSQQESGNTIYF. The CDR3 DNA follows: TGTGCCAGCAGCCAACAGGAATCTGGAAACACCATATATTTT.